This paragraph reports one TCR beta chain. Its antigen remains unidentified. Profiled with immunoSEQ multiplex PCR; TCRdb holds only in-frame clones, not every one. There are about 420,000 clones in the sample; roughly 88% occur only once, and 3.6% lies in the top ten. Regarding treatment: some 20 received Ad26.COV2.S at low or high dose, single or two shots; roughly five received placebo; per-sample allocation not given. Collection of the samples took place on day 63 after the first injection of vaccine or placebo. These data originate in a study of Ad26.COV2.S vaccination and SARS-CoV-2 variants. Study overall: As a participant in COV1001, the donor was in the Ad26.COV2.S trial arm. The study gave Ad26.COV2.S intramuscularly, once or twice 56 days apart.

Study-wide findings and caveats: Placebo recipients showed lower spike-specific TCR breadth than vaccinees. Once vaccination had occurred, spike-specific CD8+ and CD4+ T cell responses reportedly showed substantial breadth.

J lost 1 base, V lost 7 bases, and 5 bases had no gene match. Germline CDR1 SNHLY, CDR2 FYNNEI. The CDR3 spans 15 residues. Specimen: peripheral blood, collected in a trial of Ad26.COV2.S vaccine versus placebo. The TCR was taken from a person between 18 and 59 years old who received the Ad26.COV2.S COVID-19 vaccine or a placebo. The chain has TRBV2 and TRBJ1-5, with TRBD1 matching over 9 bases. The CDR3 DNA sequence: TGTGCCAGCAACCCACAGGGGGCGAGCAATCAGCCCCAGCATTTT. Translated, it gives CASNPQGASNQPQHF.